The TCR beta chain described here comes from a study of T cell repertoires in cytomegalovirus infection. This CDR3 has 13 residues. Trimming shortened V by 3 bases and J by 4 bases, and 9 bases separated the two germline ends. In regard to this clonotype: The antigen is undetermined.

Study-wide points: Dominant in the ex vivo response were TCR beta clonotypes restricted by HLA-C and specific for CMV.

TCRdb itself ran the reads through MiXCR, one entry per CDR3 protein. The data hold about 570,000 distinct CDR3 sequences, with about 40% observed a single time. The chain couples TRBV12-3 or TRBV12-4 to TRBJ1-1; D perhaps matches TRBD1 (5 bases). This sequence originates from a human donor in good health (CMV status not recorded). Some clones in this sample may be carry-over from other donors' samples. Sequences were derived from cultured PBMCs, sampled from culture after CMV antigen stimulation. The CDR3 region has the DNA TGTGCCAGCAGTTTCAGGGAGAGCACTGAAGCTTTCTTT. Its protein is CASSFRESTEAFF.